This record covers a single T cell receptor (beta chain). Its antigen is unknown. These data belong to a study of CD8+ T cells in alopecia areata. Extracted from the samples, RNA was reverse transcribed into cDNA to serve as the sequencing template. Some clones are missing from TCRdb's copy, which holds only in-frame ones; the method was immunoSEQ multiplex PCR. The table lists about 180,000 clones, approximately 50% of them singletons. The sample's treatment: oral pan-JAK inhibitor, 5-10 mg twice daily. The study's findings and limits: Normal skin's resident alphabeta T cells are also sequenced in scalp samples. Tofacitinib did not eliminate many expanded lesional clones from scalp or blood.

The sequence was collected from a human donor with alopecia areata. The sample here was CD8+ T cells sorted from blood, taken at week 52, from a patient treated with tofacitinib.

CDR3 amino acids: CASSLAGGMNTEAFF. The CDR3 nucleotides are TGTGCCAGCAGTTTGGCAGGGGGCATGAACACTGAAGCTTTCTTT. The chain combines TRBV13 with TRBJ1-1; TRBD1 aligns across 8 bases. With 6 bases clipped from V and 0 bases from J, the junction kept 6 bases outside the gene matches. Germline V gene lookup returns CDR1 PRHDT and CDR2 FYEKMQ (reference sequence). CDR3 length equals 15 residues.